This T cell receptor beta chain was recovered during a study of shared clonotypes between healthy human individuals. Study-level results: Specimens sampled were limited to blood, with tissue repertoires likely differing.

Replicate sorted-subset PCRs were loaded with about 0.2 ug DNA, roughly 33,000 T cell genomes. In the source study's methods: Filtering differed for immunoSEQ, which gave only junction sequences without quality scores. Profiled with immunoSEQ multiplex PCR; TCRdb holds only in-frame clones, not every one. V, J and clone size were drawn from that table, and D and trimming were deduced from the DNA. The sample shows over 2,000,000 clones, over 85% of them seen only once. V gave up 5 bases and J gave up 4 bases, with 8 bases separating them. The CDR3 runs to 12 residues. Germline V gene data show CDR1 as SGHTA and CDR2 as FQGTGA. Naive CD8 populations comprised CD45RO-negative cells positively selected for CCR7, excluding terminally differentiated effector memory CD45RA+ cells. As concerns this clone: The target antigen is unknown.

The V and J genes are TRBV7-3 and TRBJ1-1; a possible D gene is TRBD1 (5 bases). The sequenced sample consisted of naive CD8+ T cells from PBMCs. The sequence was collected from a man aged 18 to 35 in good health. Some clones in this sample may be carry-over from other donors' samples. CDR3 in amino acids: CASSPGSTEAFF. For the CDR3, the DNA is TGTGCCAGCAGCCCAGGGAGCACTGAAGCTTTCTTT.